This T cell receptor beta chain was captured in a study of cytomegalovirus exposure and HLA in healthy donors. The PCR made use of 60 Vbeta and 13 Jbeta primers. Clones were sequenced by immunoSEQ multiplex PCR, and TCRdb holds only the in-frame ones, with some missing. This table holds 250,000 to 350,000 clones, around 80% found once. This CDR3 has 17 residues. With 1 base removed from V and 0 bases from J, the gap between germline ends came to 12 bases. The germline CDR1 and CDR2 sequences are MGHRA and YSYEKL. With respect to this clone: The antigen remains undetermined.

Overall study findings and caveats: Trimming of TCR beta V- and J-genes showed a link, identified in a later analysis, to a missense DCLRE1C variant. Reported findings show TCR beta sequences accurately forecast HLA-A and HLA-B alleles in most subjects. There were approximately 150 TCR beta chains listed as cytomegalovirus-associated.

The receptor comes from a girl aged 2 to 9 in good health and CMV-seronegative. Sequenced material: PBMCs. The rearrangement uses TRBV4-1 and TRBJ2-2; possible D gene TRBD2, 6 bases. CDR3 coding DNA: TGCGCCAGCAGCCAAGTTCCCCCGGGAGCGAACACCGGGGAGCTGTTTTTT. It is translated as CASSQVPPGANTGELFF.